This TCR beta chain stems from a study of Ad26.COV2.S vaccination and SARS-CoV-2 variants. Germline V gene data show CDR1 as MDHEN and CDR2 as SYDVKM. This CDR3 is built from 16 residues. V lost 8 bases, J lost 5 bases, and 22 bases lay in between. TCRdb's copy holds only in-frame clones and misses some; the assay was immunoSEQ multiplex PCR. This sample has about 350,000 clones; 70% to 90% occur once, and the top ten carry roughly 3.1%. The treatment was: 15 to 20 received Ad26.COV2.S at low or high dose, single or two shots; roughly five received placebo; per-sample allocation not given. The investigators took samples on day 63 after the first vaccine or placebo injection. Study-level results: Overall T cell responses may have been underestimated by the analyses of TCR breadth and depth. Substantial response breadth was reportedly seen for spike-specific CD8+ and CD4+ T cells after vaccination.

Notes on this clone: Its target is not known.

The chain employs TRBV28 and TRBJ2-1; possibly TRBD2 for D (7 bases). Sequencing used peripheral blood, obtained in a trial of Ad26.COV2.S vaccine versus placebo. The clonotype comes from a person between 18 and 65 years old who received the Ad26.COV2.S COVID-19 vaccine or a placebo. This CDR3 is CASVPRGAGDNNEQFF. CDR3 nucleotides: TGTGCCAGCGTCCCCCGGGGGGCAGGGGACAACAATGAGCAGTTCTTC.